The 17 T cell receptor beta chains presented below share a single source sample, sequenced in a study of blood T cell repertoires in COVID-19. Sequencing used immunoSEQ multiplex PCR; TCRdb keeps in-frame clones, though not all of them. The data show roughly 160,000 clones, about 85% seen once. Sequenced input: peripheral blood. Receptors were obtained from a man younger than 35 with acute or convalescent COVID-19.

The chain carries TRBV6-5 and TRBJ1-1; 7 bases match TRBD1. The CDR3 is 13 amino acids. Germline CDR1 is MNHEY and CDR2 is SVGAGI. The trim removed 6 bases at V and 3 bases at J, leaving 4 bases unmatched. In nucleotides, the CDR3 is TGTGCCAGCAGAATTCAGGGGGACACTGAAGCTTTCTTT. It codes for CASRIQGDTEAFF.

J is TRBJ1-5 and V is TRBV18; no definite D call. The CDR3 covers 15 residues. CDR1 and CDR2 from the germline V gene are KGHSH and LQKENI. The V gene lost 2 bases and the J gene lost 0 bases, with 8 bases spanning the gap. The chain's CDR3 is CASSPSTNSNQPQHF. Here the CDR3 DNA reads TGTGCCAGCTCACCATCGACAAATAGCAATCAGCCCCAGCATTTT. Full variable domain (remainder filled in from reference TRBV18 and TRBJ1-5): NAGVMQNPRHLVRRRGQEARLRCSPMKGHSHVYWYRQLPEEGLKFMVYLQKENIIDESGMPKERFSAEFPKEGPSILRIQQVVRGDSAAYFCASSPSTNSNQPQHFGDGTRLSIL.

The chain combines TRBV5-1 with TRBJ1-1; 8 positions match TRBD1. Germline lookup yields CDR1 SGHRS and CDR2 YFSETQ. V trimming: 5 bases; J trimming: 4 bases; junction bases outside the gene matches: 16. The CDR3 length is 17 residues. The CDR3 reads CASSYTLQGARGTEAFF. In DNA, the CDR3 is TGCGCCAGCAGTTACACACTTCAGGGGGCTCGCGGCACTGAAGCTTTCTTT.

This chain links TRBV4-2 with TRBJ2-3, with TRBD2 matching over 15 bases. The CDR3 runs 18 residues. Germline CDR1 reads LGHNA; CDR2 reads YNFKEQ. J lost 2 bases, V lost 5 bases, and 8 bases had no gene match. CDR3 DNA: TGTGCCAGCAGCTCCGGGACTAGCGGGGGGAGACCCACAGATACGCAGTATTTT. Its protein is CASSSGTSGGRPTDTQYF.

The chain has TRBV30 and TRBJ2-5; D perhaps matches TRBD1 (5 bases). The CDR3 runs 13 residues. CDR1 GTSNPN and CDR2 SVGIG come from the germline V gene (reference sequence). Between the trimmed V and J ends, which lost 1 base and 8 bases, there was a span of 14 bases. The CDR3 region is CAWSGAGSVTQYF. The CDR3 DNA reads as TGTGCCTGGAGTGGGGCAGGGTCCGTAACCCAGTACTTC.

The rearrangement links TRBV4-1 to TRBJ2-1; 16 bases line up with TRBD2. From germline, CDR1 is MGHRA and CDR2 YSYEKL. The CDR3 extends over 21 amino acids. Trimming took 0 bases from V and 6 from J; bases not matched to a gene: 14. The CDR3 loop reads CASSQDRTGTSGGGTFNEQFF. The CDR3 bases are TGCGCCAGCAGCCAAGACAGGACCGGGACTAGCGGGGGGGGAACTTTCAATGAGCAGTTCTTC.

The sample holds one count of this clone. The gene calls are TRBV10-2 and TRBJ2-7; D unresolved. V was clipped by 2 bases and J by 0 bases, with 14 bases between them. This CDR3 is built from 16 residues. Germline V lookup: CDR1 WSHSY, CDR2 SAAADI. CDR3 DNA: TGCGCCAGCAGTGAGGAGTCAAACTACCCCTCCTACGAGCAGTACTTC. Translating gives CASSEESNYPSYEQYF.

The J gene is TRBJ2-7, the V gene TRBV5-1; possible D gene TRBD2, 6 bases. The CDR3 has 15 residues. Germline CDR1 reads SGHRS; CDR2 reads YFSETQ. With 1 base removed from V and 2 bases from J, the gap between germline ends came to 13 bases. In DNA, the CDR3 is TGCGCCAGCAGCTTGCAGGGAGGTGGTCCCTACGAGCAGTACTTC. This encodes CASSLQGGGPYEQYF.

The chain has TRBV19 and TRBJ1-1; maybe TRBD1 (5 bases). Trimming took 7 bases from V and 1 from J, leaving 13 bases between them. Germline V CDR1 and CDR2: LNHDA, SQIVND (reference sequence). The CDR3 has 14 amino acids. The CDR3 loop reads CASTLGQGNTEAFF. Here the CDR3 DNA reads TGTGCCAGTACCCTAGGGCAGGGGAACACTGAAGCTTTCTTT.

This clone was seen only a few times. V and J are TRBV6-5 and TRBJ1-5; 9 positions agree with TRBD1. The length of the CDR3 is 14 residues. V was pared by 8 bases and J by 0 bases, with 2 bases of the junction left unmatched. The germline V gene encodes CDR1 MNHEY and CDR2 SVGAGI. For the CDR3, the DNA is TGTGCCAGCGGACAGGGGTTTAGCAATCAGCCCCAGCATTTT. It translates to CASGQGFSNQPQHF.

The chain is built from TRBV9 and TRBJ2-5; D unclear. Trimming stripped 4 bases from V and 10 bases from J, with 14 bases between. There are 12 residues in the CDR3. Per the germline V gene, CDR1 is SGDLS and CDR2 is YYNGEE. CDR3 amino acids: CASSPSGVGQYF. The CDR3 DNA sequence: TGTGCCAGCAGCCCGTCCGGAGTGGGCCAGTACTTC.

CDR3 sequence: CASSFNALGQGAASYNSPLHF. DNA of the CDR3: TGCGCCAGCAGCTTCAATGCCCTAGGACAGGGGGCCGCCTCCTATAATTCACCCCTCCACTTT. The V call is TRBV5-1, the J call TRBJ1-6; 11 bases are shared with TRBD1. The CDR3 covers 21 residues. Germline assignment: CDR1 SGHRS and CDR2 YFSETQ. Trimming at V came to 2 bases and at J to 0 bases, leaving 13 bases not matched to a gene.

The chain is built from TRBV5-4 and TRBJ1-2; 8 bases align to TRBD1. The CDR3 totals 14 residues. J lost 3 bases, V lost 4 bases, and 5 bases had no gene match. Germline lookup yields CDR1 SGHNT and CDR2 YYREEE (reference sequence). CDR3 sequence reads: CASSGYRGDYGYTF. In DNA, the CDR3 is TGTGCCAGCAGCGGCTACAGGGGGGACTATGGCTACACCTTC.

The J gene is TRBJ1-5, the V gene TRBV6-2 or TRBV6-3, with 7 bases fitting TRBD1. This CDR3 comprises 13 residues. Germline values: CDR1 MNHEY, CDR2 SVGEGT. Trimming took 4 bases from V and 4 from J; bases not matched to a gene: 1. As DNA, the CDR3 is TGTGCCAGCAGTTTGACAGGGAATCAGCCCCAGCATTTT. Protein sequence: CASSLTGNQPQHF.

This sequence joins TRBV7-9 and TRBJ2-1; D might be TRBD1 (6 bases). V was clipped by 4 bases and J by 2 bases, with 12 bases between them. This CDR3 is built from 15 residues. Germline V lookup: CDR1 SEHNR, CDR2 FQNEAQ (reference sequence). The CDR3 DNA reads TGTGCCAGCAGCTCTATACAGGGTACCTACAATGAGCAGTTCTTC. This gives the protein CASSSIQGTYNEQFF.

This sequence joins TRBV7-9 and TRBJ2-7, with D maybe TRBD2 (6 bases). Germline CDR1 is SEHNR and CDR2 is FQNEAQ (reference sequence). V was clipped by 5 bases and J by 3 bases, with 11 bases between them. The CDR3 is 13 amino acids. CDR3 amino acids: CASSRDFDYEQYF. CDR3 DNA sequence: TGTGCCAGCAGCCGGGACTTCGACTACGAGCAGTACTTC.

The chain recombines TRBV3-1 (or the pseudogene TRBV3-2) with TRBJ1-5, with 10 bases lining up with TRBD1. The germline V gene encodes CDR1 LGHDT and CDR2 YNNKEL (reference sequence). The CDR3 length is 15 residues. Losses at the gene ends were 3 bases for V and 4 bases for J; bases not matched to a gene: 3. CDR3 DNA: TGTGCCAGCAGCCATAGACAGGGGGCAAATCAGCCCCAGCATTTT. Translated: CASSHRQGANQPQHF.